This T cell receptor beta chain emerged from a study of cytomegalovirus exposure and HLA in healthy donors. CDR3 length equals 15 residues. The germline gives CDR1 SNHLY, CDR2 FYNNEI. V shed 6 bases, J shed 2 bases, and the junction held 5 bases outside the gene matches. Researchers ran the PCR with 60 Vbeta and 13 Jbeta primers. Libraries were prepared by immunoSEQ multiplex PCR; TCRdb keeps only in-frame clonotypes and omits some of them. The table has approximately 130,000 clones, 65% to 85% seen once. This clone was recorded many times. This clonotype originated in a man in his fifties or sixties in good health and CMV-seronegative. Sequenced material: PBMCs. The chain employs TRBV2 and TRBJ1-4; the match to TRBD1 covers 8 bases. The CDR3 reads CASRFGTGTNEKLFF. In DNA form, the CDR3 reads TGTGCCAGCAGGTTCGGGACAGGCACTAATGAAAAACTGTTTTTT.